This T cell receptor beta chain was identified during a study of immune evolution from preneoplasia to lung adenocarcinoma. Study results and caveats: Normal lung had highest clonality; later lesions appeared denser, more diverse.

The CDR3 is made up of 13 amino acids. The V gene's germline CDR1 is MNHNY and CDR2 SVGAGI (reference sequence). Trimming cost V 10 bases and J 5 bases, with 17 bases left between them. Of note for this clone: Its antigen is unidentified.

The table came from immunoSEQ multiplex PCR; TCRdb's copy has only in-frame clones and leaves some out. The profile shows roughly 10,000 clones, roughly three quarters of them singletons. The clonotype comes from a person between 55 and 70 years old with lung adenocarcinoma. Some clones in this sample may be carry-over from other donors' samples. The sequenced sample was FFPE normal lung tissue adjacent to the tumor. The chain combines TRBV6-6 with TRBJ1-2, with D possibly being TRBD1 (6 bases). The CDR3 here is CATYSGQIYGYTF. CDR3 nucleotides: TGTGCCACCTATTCCGGACAGATTTATGGCTACACCTTC.